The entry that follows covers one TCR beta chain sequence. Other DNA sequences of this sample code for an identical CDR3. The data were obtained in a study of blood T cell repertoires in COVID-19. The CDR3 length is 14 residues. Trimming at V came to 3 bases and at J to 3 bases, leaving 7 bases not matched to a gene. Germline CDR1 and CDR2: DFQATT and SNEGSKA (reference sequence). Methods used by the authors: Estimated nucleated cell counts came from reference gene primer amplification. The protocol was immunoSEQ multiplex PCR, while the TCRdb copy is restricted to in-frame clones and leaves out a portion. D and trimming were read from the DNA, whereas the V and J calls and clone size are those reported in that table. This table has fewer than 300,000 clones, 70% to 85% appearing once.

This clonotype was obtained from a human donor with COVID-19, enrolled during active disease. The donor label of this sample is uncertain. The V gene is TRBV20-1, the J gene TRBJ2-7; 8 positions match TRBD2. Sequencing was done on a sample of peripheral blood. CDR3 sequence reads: CSASGGGRSYEQYF. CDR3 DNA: TGCAGTGCTAGTGGGGGCGGGAGGAGCTACGAGCAGTACTTC.